The text below deals with one T cell receptor (beta chain). The data originate from a study of blood T cell repertoires in COVID-19. Study details: Collection of acute and convalescent COVID-19 samples took place in the United States, Italy and Spain.

TCRdb's table, derived via immunoSEQ multiplex PCR, lists solely in-frame clones and lacks some. The sample shows over 55,000 clones, 80% to 90% of them seen only once. The germline gives CDR1 LNHDA, CDR2 SQIVND (reference sequence). The ends were cut back, 1 base at V and 5 bases at J, with 11 bases in the middle. The CDR3 totals 14 residues. Categorization into cohorts depended on clinical history that participants reported. This receptor was identified in a woman aged 40-49 years with acute COVID-19. The specimen was PBMCs or T cells enriched from blood (not recorded which). The V call is TRBV19, the J call TRBJ1-1; D unresolved. The CDR3 spells CASSIVARDTEAFF. DNA of the CDR3: TGTGCCAGTAGTATAGTGGCGCGGGATACTGAAGCTTTCTTT.